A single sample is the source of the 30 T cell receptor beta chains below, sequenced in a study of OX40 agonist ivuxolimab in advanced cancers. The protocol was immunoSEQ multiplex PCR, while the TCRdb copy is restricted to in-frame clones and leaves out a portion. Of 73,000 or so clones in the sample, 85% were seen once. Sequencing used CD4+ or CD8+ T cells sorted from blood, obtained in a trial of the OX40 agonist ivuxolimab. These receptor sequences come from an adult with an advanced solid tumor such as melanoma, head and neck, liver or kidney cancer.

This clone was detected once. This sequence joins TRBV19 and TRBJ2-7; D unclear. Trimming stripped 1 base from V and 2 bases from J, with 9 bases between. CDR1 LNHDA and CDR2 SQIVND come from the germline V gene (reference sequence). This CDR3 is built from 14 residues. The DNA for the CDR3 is TGTGCCAGTAGTATAGTGGCAGCGACCTACGAGCAGTACTTC. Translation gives CASSIVAATYEQYF.

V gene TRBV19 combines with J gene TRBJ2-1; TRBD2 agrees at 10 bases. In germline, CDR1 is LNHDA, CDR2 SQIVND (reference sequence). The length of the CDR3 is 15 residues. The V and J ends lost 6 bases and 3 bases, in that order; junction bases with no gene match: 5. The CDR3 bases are TGTGCCAGTAGCCAAACTAGCGGGGACTACAATGAGCAGTTCTTC. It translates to CASSQTSGDYNEQFF. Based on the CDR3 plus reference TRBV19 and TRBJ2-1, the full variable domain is DGGITQSPKYLFRKEGQNVTLSCEQNLNHDAMYWYRQDPGQGLRLIYYSQIVNDFQKGDIAEGYSVSREKKESFPLTVTSAQKNPTAFYLCASSQTSGDYNEQFFGPGTRLTVL.

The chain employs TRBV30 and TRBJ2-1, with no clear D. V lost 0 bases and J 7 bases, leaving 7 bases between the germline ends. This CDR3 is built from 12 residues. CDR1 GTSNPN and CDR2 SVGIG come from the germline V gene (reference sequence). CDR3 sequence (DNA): TGTGCCTGGAGTGTTTTGGTAAATGAGCAGTTCTTC. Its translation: CAWSVLVNEQFF.

The CDR3 coding sequence is TGTGCCAGCAGGAAAAGCGGGGGGGCCTACAATGAGCAGTTCTTC. This codes for CASRKSGGAYNEQFF. V gene TRBV9 combines with J gene TRBJ2-1; 10 bases are shared with TRBD2. This CDR3 has 15 residues. From germline, CDR1 is SGDLS and CDR2 YYNGEE. The J segment lost 2 bases and the V segment lost 5 bases, leaving 4 bases of the junction unmatched.

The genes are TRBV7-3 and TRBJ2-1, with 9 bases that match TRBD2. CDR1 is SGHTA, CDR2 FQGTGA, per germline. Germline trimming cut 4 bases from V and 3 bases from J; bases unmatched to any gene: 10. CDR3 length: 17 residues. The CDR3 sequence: CASSSGLAKKGYNEQFF. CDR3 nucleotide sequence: TGTGCCAGCAGCTCGGGACTAGCCAAAAAGGGCTACAATGAGCAGTTCTTC.

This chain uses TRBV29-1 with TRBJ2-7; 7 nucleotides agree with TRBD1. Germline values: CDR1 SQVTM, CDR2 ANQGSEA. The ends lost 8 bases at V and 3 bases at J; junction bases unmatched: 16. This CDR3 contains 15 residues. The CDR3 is CSITPGQGQHYEQYF. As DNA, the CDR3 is TGCAGCATTACCCCCGGGCAGGGACAGCACTACGAGCAGTACTTC.

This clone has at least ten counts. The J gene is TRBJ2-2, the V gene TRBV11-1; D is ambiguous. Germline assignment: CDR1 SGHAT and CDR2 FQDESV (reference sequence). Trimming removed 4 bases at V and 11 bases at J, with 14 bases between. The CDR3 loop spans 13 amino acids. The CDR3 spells CASSSHPDRELFF. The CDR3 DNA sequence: TGTGCCAGCAGCTCACACCCGGACCGTGAGCTGTTTTTT.

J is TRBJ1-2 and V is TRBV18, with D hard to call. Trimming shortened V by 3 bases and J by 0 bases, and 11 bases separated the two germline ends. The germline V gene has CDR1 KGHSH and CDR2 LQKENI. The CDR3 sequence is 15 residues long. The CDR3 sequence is CASSPSRSANYGYTF. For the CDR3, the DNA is TGTGCCAGCTCACCCTCGAGGTCTGCTAACTATGGCTACACCTTC.

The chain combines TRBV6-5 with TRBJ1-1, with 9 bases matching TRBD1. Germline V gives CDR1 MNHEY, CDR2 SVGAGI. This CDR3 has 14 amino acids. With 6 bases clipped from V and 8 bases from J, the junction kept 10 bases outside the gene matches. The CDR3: CASRPGQGGKEAFF. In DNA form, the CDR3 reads TGTGCCAGCAGGCCGGGACAGGGAGGGAAGGAAGCTTTCTTT.

CDR3 nucleotide sequence: TGTGCCTGGAGTTTTGGCGAACGAGGGGCTTTCTTT. Translated: CAWSFGERGAFF. This chain uses TRBV30 with TRBJ1-1; no reliable D call. Germline V gene sequence: CDR1 GTSNPN, CDR2 SVGIG (reference sequence). The CDR3 consists of 12 residues. Trimming left V 2 bases short and J 11 bases short, with 15 bases between.

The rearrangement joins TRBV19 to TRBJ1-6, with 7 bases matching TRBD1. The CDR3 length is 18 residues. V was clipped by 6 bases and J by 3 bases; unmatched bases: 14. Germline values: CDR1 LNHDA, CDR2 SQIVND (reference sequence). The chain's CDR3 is CASRTGGGRGVYNSPLHF. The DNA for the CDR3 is TGTGCCAGTAGGACTGGAGGTGGCAGGGGGGTCTATAATTCACCCCTCCACTTT.

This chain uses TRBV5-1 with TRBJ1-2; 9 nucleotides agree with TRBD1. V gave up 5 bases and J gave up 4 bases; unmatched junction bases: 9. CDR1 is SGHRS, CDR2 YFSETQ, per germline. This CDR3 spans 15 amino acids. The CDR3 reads CASSTAGTGLYGYTF. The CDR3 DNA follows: TGCGCCAGCAGTACCGCCGGGACAGGGCTCTATGGCTACACCTTC.

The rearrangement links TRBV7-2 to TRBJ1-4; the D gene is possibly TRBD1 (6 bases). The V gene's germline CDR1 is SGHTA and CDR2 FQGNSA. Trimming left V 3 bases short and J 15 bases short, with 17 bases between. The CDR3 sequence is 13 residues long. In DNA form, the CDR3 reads TGTGCCAGCAGCTTGGGAGACGGGGGGCTCATGTTTTTT. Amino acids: CASSLGDGGLMFF.

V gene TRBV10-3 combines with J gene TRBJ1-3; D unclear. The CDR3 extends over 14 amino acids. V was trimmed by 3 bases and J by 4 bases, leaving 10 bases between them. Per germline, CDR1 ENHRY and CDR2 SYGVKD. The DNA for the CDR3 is TGTGCCATCAGTGATACTGGGTCCGGAAACACCATATATTTT. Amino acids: CAISDTGSGNTIYF.

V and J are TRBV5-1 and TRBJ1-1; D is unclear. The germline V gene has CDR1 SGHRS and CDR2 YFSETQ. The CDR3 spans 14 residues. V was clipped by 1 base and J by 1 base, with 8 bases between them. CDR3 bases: TGCGCCAGCAGCTTGATCAGGCAGAACACTGAAGCTTTCTTT. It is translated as CASSLIRQNTEAFF.

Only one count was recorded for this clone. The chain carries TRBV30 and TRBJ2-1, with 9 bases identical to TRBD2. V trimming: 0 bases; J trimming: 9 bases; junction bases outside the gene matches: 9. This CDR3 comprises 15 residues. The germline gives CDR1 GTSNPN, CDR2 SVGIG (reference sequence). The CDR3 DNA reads TGTGCCTGGAGTGTACCGGCGGGACTAGCCCCTGAGCAGTTCTTC. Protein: CAWSVPAGLAPEQFF.

The CDR3 nucleotides are TGTGCCAGTAGTCGCCACACTAATGGTAACTATGGCTACACCTTC. It codes for CASSRHTNGNYGYTF. V and J are TRBV19 and TRBJ1-2; D is uncertain. The CDR3 loop spans 15 amino acids. Germline CDR1 LNHDA, CDR2 SQIVND (reference sequence). Trimming shortened V by 5 bases and J by 1 base, and 14 bases separated the two germline ends.

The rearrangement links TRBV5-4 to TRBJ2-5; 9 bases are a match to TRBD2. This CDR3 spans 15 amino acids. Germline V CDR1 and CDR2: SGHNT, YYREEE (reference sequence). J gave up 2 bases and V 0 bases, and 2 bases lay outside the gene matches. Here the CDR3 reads CASSLASGVQETQYF. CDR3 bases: TGTGCCAGCAGCTTGGCTAGCGGGGTACAAGAGACCCAGTACTTC.

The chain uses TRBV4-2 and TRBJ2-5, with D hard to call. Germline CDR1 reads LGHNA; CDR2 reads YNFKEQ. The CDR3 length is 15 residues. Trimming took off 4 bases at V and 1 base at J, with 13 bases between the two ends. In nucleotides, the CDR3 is TGTGCCAGCAGCCCCGGGCCATCATCCCAAGAGACCCAGTACTTC. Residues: CASSPGPSSQETQYF.

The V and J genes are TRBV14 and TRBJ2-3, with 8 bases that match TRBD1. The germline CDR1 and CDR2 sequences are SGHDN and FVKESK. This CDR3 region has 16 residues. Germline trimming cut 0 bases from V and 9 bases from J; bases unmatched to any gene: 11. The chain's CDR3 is CASSQDWRTGSLTQYF. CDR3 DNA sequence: TGTGCCAGCAGCCAAGATTGGCGGACAGGGTCATTAACGCAGTATTTT. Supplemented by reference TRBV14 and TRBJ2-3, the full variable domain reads EAGVTQFPSHSVIEKGQTVTLRCDPISGHDNLYWYRRVMGKEIKFLLHFVKESKQDESGMPNNRFLAERTGGTYSTLKVQPAELEDSGVYFCASSQDWRTGSLTQYFGPGTRLTVL.

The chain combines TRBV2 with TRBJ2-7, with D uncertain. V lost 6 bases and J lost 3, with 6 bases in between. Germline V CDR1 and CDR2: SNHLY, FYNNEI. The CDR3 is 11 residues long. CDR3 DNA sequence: TGTGCCAGCAGAAATCACTACGAGCAGTACTTC. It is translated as CASRNHYEQYF.

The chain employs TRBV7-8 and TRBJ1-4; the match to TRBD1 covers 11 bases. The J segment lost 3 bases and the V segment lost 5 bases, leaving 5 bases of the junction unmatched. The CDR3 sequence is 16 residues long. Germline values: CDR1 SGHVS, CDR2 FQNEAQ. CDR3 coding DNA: TGTGCCAGCAGCATGGGACAGGGGGTTCCTAATGAAAAACTGTTTTTT. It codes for CASSMGQGVPNEKLFF.

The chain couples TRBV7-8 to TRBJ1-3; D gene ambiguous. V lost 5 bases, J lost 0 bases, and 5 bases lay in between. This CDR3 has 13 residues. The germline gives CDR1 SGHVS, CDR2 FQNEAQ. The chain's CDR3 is CASSRTSGNTIYF. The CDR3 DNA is TGTGCCAGCAGCAGGACCTCTGGAAACACCATATATTTT. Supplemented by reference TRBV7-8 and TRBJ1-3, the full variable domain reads GAGVSQSPRYKVAKRGQDVALRCDPISGHVSLFWYQQALGQGPEFLTYFQNEAQLDKSGLPSDRFFAERPEGSVSTLKIQRTQQEDSAVYLCASSRTSGNTIYFGEGSWLTVV.

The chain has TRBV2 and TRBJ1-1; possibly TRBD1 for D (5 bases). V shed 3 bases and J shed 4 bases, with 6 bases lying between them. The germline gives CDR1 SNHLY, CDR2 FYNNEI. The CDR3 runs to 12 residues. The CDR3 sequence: CASSEGGTEAFF. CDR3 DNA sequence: TGTGCCAGCAGTGAGGGGGGCACTGAAGCTTTCTTT.

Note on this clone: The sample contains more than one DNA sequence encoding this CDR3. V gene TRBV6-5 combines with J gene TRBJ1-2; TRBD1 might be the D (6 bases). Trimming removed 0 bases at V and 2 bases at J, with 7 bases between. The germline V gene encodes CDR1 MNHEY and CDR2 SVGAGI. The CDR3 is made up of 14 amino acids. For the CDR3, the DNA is TGTGCCAGCAGTTACTCAGGGGGGAACTATGGCTACACCTTC. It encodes CASSYSGGNYGYTF.

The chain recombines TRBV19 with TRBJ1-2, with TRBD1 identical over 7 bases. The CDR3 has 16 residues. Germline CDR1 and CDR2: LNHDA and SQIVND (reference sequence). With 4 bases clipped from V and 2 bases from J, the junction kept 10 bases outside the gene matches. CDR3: CASSRPREQGNYGYTF. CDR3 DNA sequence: TGTGCCAGTAGTAGACCCCGAGAACAGGGGAACTATGGCTACACCTTC.

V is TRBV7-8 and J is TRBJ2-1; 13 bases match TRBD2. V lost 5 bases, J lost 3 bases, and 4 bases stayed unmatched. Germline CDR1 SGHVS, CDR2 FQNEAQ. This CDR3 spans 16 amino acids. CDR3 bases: TGTGCCAGCAGCACTAGCGGGGGGGCCTTCTACAATGAGCAGTTCTTC. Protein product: CASSTSGGAFYNEQFF. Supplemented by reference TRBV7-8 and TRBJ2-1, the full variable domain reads GAGVSQSPRYKVAKRGQDVALRCDPISGHVSLFWYQQALGQGPEFLTYFQNEAQLDKSGLPSDRFFAERPEGSVSTLKIQRTQQEDSAVYLCASSTSGGAFYNEQFFGPGTRLTVL.

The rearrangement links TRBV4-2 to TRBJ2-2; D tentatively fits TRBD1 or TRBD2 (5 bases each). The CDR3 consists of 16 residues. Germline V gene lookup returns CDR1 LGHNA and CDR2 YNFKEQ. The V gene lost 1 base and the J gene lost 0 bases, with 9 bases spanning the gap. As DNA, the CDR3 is TGTGCCAGCAGCCAAGCGGGACGCACGAACACCGGGGAGCTGTTTTTT. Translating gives CASSQAGRTNTGELFF.

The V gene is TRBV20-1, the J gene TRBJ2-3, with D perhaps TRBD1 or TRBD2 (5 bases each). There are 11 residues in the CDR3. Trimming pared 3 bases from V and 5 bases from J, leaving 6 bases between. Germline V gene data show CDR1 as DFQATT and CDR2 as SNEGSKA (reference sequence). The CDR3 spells CSASGGDTQYF. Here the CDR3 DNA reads TGCAGTGCTAGTGGGGGAGATACGCAGTATTTT.

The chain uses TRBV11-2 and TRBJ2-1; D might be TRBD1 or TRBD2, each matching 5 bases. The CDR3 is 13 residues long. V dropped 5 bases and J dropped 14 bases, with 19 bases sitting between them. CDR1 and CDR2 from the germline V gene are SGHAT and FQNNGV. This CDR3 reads CASSGASSEEKFF. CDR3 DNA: TGTGCCAGCAGCGGGGCTAGCTCAGAGGAAAAGTTCTTC.